The 21 T cell receptor beta chains reported below all come from one sample, sequenced in a study of CD8+ T cells in alopecia areata. cDNA prepared by RNA extraction and subsequent reverse transcription served as the template for sequencing. The method was immunoSEQ multiplex PCR; TCRdb's version includes in-frame clones alone and lacks a portion of them. Counted here are 98,000 or so clones, 45% to 70% occurring once; the ten biggest clones make up less than 25%. Material for sequencing was CD8+ T cells sorted from blood. The receptors stem from a human donor in good health.

This clone is a singleton in its sample. The chain's CDR3 is CAWSTGAGGTDTQYF. The CDR3 DNA sequence: TGTGCCTGGAGTACGGGCGCCGGGGGCACAGATACGCAGTATTTT. This rearrangement joins TRBV30 to TRBJ2-3; D is possibly TRBD2 (5 bases). The CDR3 extends over 15 amino acids. Per germline, CDR1 GTSNPN and CDR2 SVGIG (reference sequence). V shed 2 bases and J shed 1 base, with 13 bases lying between them.

The DNA for the CDR3 is TGCAGCGTTGAAGAGGGTGTCGGGGGTAAAGGTGGCTACACCTTC. Protein product: CSVEEGVGGKGGYTF. The chain joins TRBV29-1 to TRBJ1-2; a weak D match, TRBD1 (5 bases). Germline-derived CDR1 and CDR2 are SQVTM and ANQGSEA. The germline V and J ends were trimmed by 0 bases and 7 bases, with 18 bases remaining between them. This CDR3 comprises 15 residues.

This chain joins TRBV18 and TRBJ1-5; D uncertain. Germline CDR1 reads KGHSH; CDR2 reads LQKENI. Trimming left V 2 bases short and J 0 bases short, with 14 bases between. The CDR3 is 17 residues long. The CDR3 sequence: CASSPYTISLSNQPQHF. In DNA, the CDR3 is TGTGCCAGCTCACCATATACGATTAGTCTTAGCAATCAGCCCCAGCATTTT. Variable domain in full (rest from reference TRBV18 and TRBJ1-5): NAGVMQNPRHLVRRRGQEARLRCSPMKGHSHVYWYRQLPEEGLKFMVYLQKENIIDESGMPKERFSAEFPKEGPSILRIQQVVRGDSAAYFCASSPYTISLSNQPQHFGDGTRLSIL.

The J gene is TRBJ2-3, the V gene TRBV2, with 9 nucleotides matching TRBD2. The germline gives CDR1 SNHLY, CDR2 FYNNEI. V was pared by 2 bases and J by 2 bases, with 5 bases of the junction left unmatched. The CDR3 extends over 16 amino acids. The CDR3 loop reads CASSELERGATDTQYF. In DNA form, the CDR3 reads TGTGCCAGCAGTGAACTGGAGCGGGGGGCCACAGATACGCAGTATTTT.

The chain recombines TRBV7-9 with TRBJ2-5; 9 bases map to TRBD1. Germline values: CDR1 SEHNR, CDR2 FQNEAQ (reference sequence). V lost 7 bases to trimming and J lost 2 bases; unmatched junction nucleotides: 11. This CDR3 comprises 16 residues. CDR3 nucleotides: TGTGCCAGCACGCCCCCGGGACAGGGTTGGCAAGAGACCCAGTACTTC. This encodes CASTPPGQGWQETQYF.

This clone appeared once. V and J are TRBV19 and TRBJ1-2; 9 positions match TRBD1. CDR3 length: 15 residues. Germline trimming cut 4 bases from V and 3 bases from J; bases unmatched to any gene: 6. CDR1 and CDR2 (germline): LNHDA, SQIVND (reference sequence). This CDR3 reads CASSKTGGLHYGYTF. CDR3 nucleotides: TGTGCCAGTAGTAAAACAGGGGGCTTACACTATGGCTACACCTTC.

This clone was counted only a few times. The J gene is TRBJ2-2, the V gene TRBV11-2; 12 positions match TRBD1. The CDR3 has 19 amino acids. V gave up 2 bases and J gave up 6 bases; unmatched junction bases: 13. CDR1 is SGHAT and CDR2 is FQNNGV in the germline V gene. CDR3 coding DNA: TGTGCCAGCAGCTTACGGGACAGGGGGCGTCGGAGTCAGGCCGGGGAGCTGTTTTTT. This translates into CASSLRDRGRRSQAGELFF.

This clone has a handful of counts. The chain links TRBV29-1 to TRBJ2-2, with TRBD1 identical over 12 bases. From germline, CDR1 is SQVTM and CDR2 ANQGSEA. This CDR3 spans 14 amino acids. V dropped 7 bases and J dropped 3; count of bases not matched to a gene: 3. CDR3 region: CSAGTGGYTGELFF. The CDR3 nucleotides are TGCAGCGCCGGGACAGGGGGCTACACCGGGGAGCTGTTTTTT.

The chain carries TRBV29-1 and TRBJ2-1; the D gene is possibly TRBD2 (6 bases). Trimming pared 7 bases from V and 4 bases from J, leaving 14 bases between. In germline, CDR1 is SQVTM, CDR2 ANQGSEA. This CDR3 has 13 residues. The DNA of the CDR3 is TGCAGCGGGAAACTAGCAGATTACAATGAGCAGTTCTTC. Amino acid sequence: CSGKLADYNEQFF.

The chain joins TRBV6-5 to TRBJ2-1; 8 nucleotides agree with TRBD1. This CDR3 has 15 amino acids. V lost 6 bases, J lost 0 bases, and 4 bases stayed unmatched. CDR1 is MNHEY and CDR2 is SVGAGI in the germline V gene. The CDR3 is CASRGDRSSYNEQFF. The DNA of the CDR3 is TGTGCCAGCAGGGGGGACAGGAGCTCCTACAATGAGCAGTTCTTC.

This clone was counted between two and nine times. The rearrangement uses TRBV11-2 and TRBJ2-3; the D gene could be TRBD1 or TRBD2 (5 bases each). Germline CDR1 is SGHAT and CDR2 is FQNNGV. The germline V and J ends were trimmed by 5 bases and 5 bases, with 11 bases remaining between them. This CDR3 is built from 13 residues. Here the CDR3 reads CASSEGTGDTQYF. Here the CDR3 DNA reads TGTGCCAGCAGCGAAGGGACGGGAGATACGCAGTATTTT. The variable domain in full, completed from reference TRBV11-2 and TRBJ2-3, reads EAGVAQSPRYKIIEKRQSVAFWCNPISGHATLYWYQQILGQGPKLLIQFQNNGVVDDSQLPKDRFSAERLKGVDSTLKIQPAKLEDSAVYLCASSEGTGDTQYFGPGTRLTVL.

The V and J genes are TRBV6-5 and TRBJ2-3; unclear D gene. The V and J ends lost 0 bases and 2 bases respectively, with 6 bases between them. The germline gives CDR1 MNHEY, CDR2 SVGAGI. The CDR3 extends over 14 amino acids. The DNA for the CDR3 is TGTGCCAGCAGTTACTCGTGGGACACAGATACGCAGTATTTT. Translating gives CASSYSWDTDTQYF.

The V and J genes are TRBV7-2 and TRBJ2-7; D remains ambiguous. Trimming cost V 1 base and J 2 bases, with 9 bases left between them. The CDR3 has 14 residues. CDR1 and CDR2 (germline): SGHTA, FQGNSA. CDR3 sequence reads: CASSLDTYPYEQYF. CDR3 sequence (DNA): TGTGCCAGCAGCTTAGATACGTATCCCTACGAGCAGTACTTC.

The rearrangement links TRBV5-6 to TRBJ1-5; D remains ambiguous. V lost 0 bases and J lost 15, with 16 bases in between. Germline loops: CDR1 SGHDT, CDR2 YYEEEE. The CDR3 covers 13 residues. The DNA of the CDR3 is TGTGCCAGCAGCTTGGGTCGTGGAGGAGGCGGGCATTTT. This translates into CASSLGRGGGGHF.

This chain uses TRBV7-9 with TRBJ2-3; perhaps TRBD2 as D (5 bases). The CDR3 is 14 amino acids. Germline assignment: CDR1 SEHNR and CDR2 FQNEAQ (reference sequence). The V gene lost 8 bases and the J gene lost 0 bases, with 12 bases spanning the gap. The CDR3 reads CASLAGSSTDTQYF. The CDR3 region has the DNA TGTGCCAGCCTGGCGGGCTCTAGCACAGATACGCAGTATTTT.

The V call is TRBV4-2, the J call TRBJ1-1, with 7 bases identical to TRBD1. This CDR3 contains 16 residues. J lost 3 bases, V lost 0 bases, and 7 bases had no gene match. CDR1 is LGHNA, CDR2 YNFKEQ, per germline. The CDR3 here is CASSQEAGGLDTEAFF. CDR3 DNA sequence: TGTGCCAGCAGCCAAGAGGCAGGGGGATTGGACACTGAAGCTTTCTTT.

The chain recombines TRBV6-1 with TRBJ2-7; D call uncertain. V lost 4 bases and J 5 bases, leaving 15 bases between the germline ends. The CDR3 is 14 amino acids. CDR1 and CDR2 (germline): MNHNS, SASEGT. The CDR3 sequence is CASSVRWVLDEQYF. DNA for the CDR3: TGTGCCAGCAGTGTTCGATGGGTGTTGGACGAGCAGTACTTC.

The chain recombines TRBV6-6 with TRBJ2-1; no definite D call. The CDR3 length is 14 residues. V was trimmed by 0 bases and J by 4 bases, leaving 7 bases between them. Germline V gene data show CDR1 as MNHNY and CDR2 as SVGAGI (reference sequence). The CDR3 loop reads CASSYSGDYNEQFF. The CDR3 nucleotides read TGTGCCAGCAGTTACTCGGGCGATTACAATGAGCAGTTCTTC.

In this sample, this clone turned up a few times. This chain connects TRBV29-1 to TRBJ2-2, with 8 positions matching TRBD1. Germline lookup yields CDR1 SQVTM and CDR2 ANQGSEA. The CDR3 runs 18 residues. Germline trimming cut 4 bases from V and 4 bases from J; bases unmatched to any gene: 17. DNA for the CDR3: TGCAGCGTTGTTGGTGGCCAGGGGGCCAAACTGGGCACCGGGGAGCTGTTTTTT. This translates into CSVVGGQGAKLGTGELFF.

This chain links TRBV9 with TRBJ2-3; 7 nucleotides agree with TRBD1. This CDR3 is built from 17 residues. The V and J ends lost 3 bases and 0 bases, in that order; junction bases with no gene match: 10. Germline CDR1 SGDLS, CDR2 YYNGEE. In DNA form, the CDR3 reads TGTGCCAGCAGCGATCCGGGACAGAAAATTAGCACAGATACGCAGTATTTT. This translates into CASSDPGQKISTDTQYF.

This clone showed up many times. V usage is TRBV6-4 and J usage is TRBJ2-1; 11 bases are a match to TRBD2. The CDR3 runs 16 residues. J gave up 8 bases and V 6 bases, and 12 bases lay outside the gene matches. Per germline, CDR1 MRHNA and CDR2 SNTAGT. The CDR3 loop is CASSRNSGGALDEQFF. CDR3 sequence (DNA): TGTGCCAGCAGCCGAAATAGCGGGGGGGCCTTGGATGAGCAGTTCTTC.